Listed below are T cell receptor beta chains from one sample, sequenced in a study of OX40 agonist ivuxolimab in advanced cancers. Profiled with immunoSEQ multiplex PCR; TCRdb holds only in-frame clones, not every one. The repertoire has tens of thousands of clones, 94% of them found once; the top ten carry around a tenth. The specimen comprised CD4+ or CD8+ T cells sorted from blood, sampled in a trial of the OX40 agonist ivuxolimab. The receptors derive from an adult with an advanced solid tumor such as melanoma, head and neck, liver or kidney cancer. The CDR3 runs from the conserved cysteine through the conserved F or W. D genes are given only for firm matches. The size entry is marked missing in some rows and otherwise reads once, few, many or a size class.

V	D	J	size	CDR3	DNA
TRBV5-1	NA	TRBJ1-2	NA	CASSLEGRGYTF	TGCGCCAGCAGCTTGGAGGGGCGCGGCTACACCTTC
TRBV4-1	TRBD2	TRBJ2-7	NA	CASSHPGTSGISSYEQYF	TGCGCCAGCAGCCACCCCGGGACTAGCGGGATAAGCTCCTACGAGCAGTACTTC
TRBV19	TRBD2	TRBJ2-1	once	CASSISLASGIYNEQFF	TGTGCCAGTAGTATAAGCCTGGCTAGCGGGATATACAATGAGCAGTTCTTC
TRBV19	NA	TRBJ1-1	NA	CASSMGGNTEAFF	TGTGCCAGTAGTATGGGTGGGAACACTGAAGCTTTCTTT
TRBV4-1	TRBD2	TRBJ2-1	NA	CASSQSAGIKNNEQFF	TGCGCCAGCAGCCAGTCAGCGGGGATAAAGAACAATGAGCAGTTCTTC
TRBV7-3	NA	TRBJ2-7	once	CASSLDVGSSYEQYF	TGTGCCAGCAGCTTAGACGTAGGAAGTTCCTACGAGCAGTACTTC
TRBV9	TRBD1	TRBJ2-1	NA	CASSVDNRGTYNEQFF	TGTGCCAGCAGCGTAGATAACAGGGGGACGTACAATGAGCAGTTCTTC
TRBV19	NA	TRBJ2-7	NA	CASSIGAGGAEQYF	TGTGCCAGTAGTATCGGTGCAGGGGGGGCCGAGCAGTACTTC
TRBV28	NA	TRBJ2-3	NA	CASSPSTDTQYF	TGTGCCAGCAGTCCCTCCACAGATACGCAGTATTTT
TRBV2	NA	TRBJ1-1	NA	CVQPRTNRPGTEAFF	TGTGTCCAGCCCCGGACAAACAGACCAGGGACTGAAGCTTTCTTT
TRBV6-5	TRBD2	TRBJ2-7	NA	CASSSSGPSYEQYF	TGTGCCAGCAGTTCTAGCGGGCCCTCCTACGAGCAGTACTTC
TRBV13	NA	TRBJ2-7	NA	CASSLGGYEQYF	TGTGCCAGCAGCTTAGGGGGCTACGAGCAGTACTTC
TRBV5-1	NA	TRBJ2-7	NA	CASSAGTYEQYF	TGCGCCAGCAGCGCGGGGACATACGAGCAGTACTTC
TRBV29-1	NA	TRBJ2-1	NA	CSVSAVGNYNEQFF	TGCAGCGTTTCCGCCGTTGGGAACTACAATGAGCAGTTCTTC
TRBV4-3	TRBD2	TRBJ2-5	NA	CASSQTSGSTETQYF	TGCGCCAGCAGCCAGACTAGCGGGAGTACGGAGACCCAGTACTTC
TRBV7-9	TRBD2	TRBJ2-1	NA	CASSLDELAAYNEQFF	TGTGCCAGCAGCTTAGATGAACTAGCGGCTTACAATGAGCAGTTCTTC
TRBV2	NA	TRBJ2-7	few	CASSERNGF	TGTGCCAGCAGTGAAAGAAACGGATTC
TRBV6-1	NA	TRBJ2-7	NA	CASSEGRLSYEQYF	TGTGCCAGCAGTGAAGGCCGCCTCTCCTACGAGCAGTACTTC
TRBV7-9	NA	TRBJ2-1	NA	CASSPSRLDEQFF	TGTGCCAGCAGCCCCTCTAGGTTGGATGAGCAGTTCTTC
TRBV9	TRBD1	TRBJ1-2	NA	CASSPYGTVNYGYTF	TGTGCCAGCAGCCCGTATGGGACAGTTAACTATGGCTACACCTTC
TRBV5-4	NA	TRBJ2-7	NA	CASSGDLSYEQYF	TGTGCCAGCAGCGGGGACCTGTCCTACGAGCAGTACTTC
TRBV7-9	TRBD1	TRBJ2-2	NA	CASSSLETGEATGELFF	TGTGCCAGCAGCTCGCTAGAGACAGGGGAGGCCACCGGGGAGCTGTTTTTT
TRBV28	TRBD1	TRBJ2-7	NA	CATQDRVSYEQYF	TGTGCCACCCAGGACAGGGTCTCCTACGAGCAGTACTTC
TRBV4-2	TRBD2	TRBJ2-7	NA	CASSPQRGTYEQYF	TGTGCCAGCAGCCCGCAGCGGGGGACCTACGAGCAGTACTTC
TRBV4-1	NA	TRBJ2-6	NA	CASSQDSIQSSGANVLTF	TGCGCCAGCAGCCAAGATTCGATACAGAGCTCTGGGGCCAACGTCCTGACTTTC
TRBV27	NA	TRBJ2-5	NA	CASSLKGGGETQYF	TGTGCCAGCAGTTTGAAGGGGGGCGGGGAGACCCAGTACTTC
TRBV13	TRBD2	TRBJ2-1	NA	CASSALAGGENEQFF	TGTGCCAGCAGCGCCTTAGCGGGAGGGGAGAATGAGCAGTTCTTC
TRBV10-3	NA	TRBJ1-5	NA	CAISESLGGSNQPQHF	TGTGCCATCAGTGAGTCGTTGGGAGGGAGCAATCAGCCCCAGCATTTT
TRBV7-9	TRBD1	TRBJ1-1	NA	CASSLATGITEAFF	TGTGCCAGCAGCTTGGCGACAGGGATAACTGAAGCTTTCTTT
TRBV21-1	NA	TRBJ2-1	NA	CASSKGQRGYNEQFF	TGTGCCAGCAGCAAAGGACAGAGGGGCTACAATGAGCAGTTCTTC
TRBV2	NA	TRBJ2-7	once	CASSISYEQYF	TGTGCCAGCAGTATCTCCTACGAGCAGTACTTC
TRBV7-3	TRBD2	TRBJ2-2	NA	CASSGTSGIGELFF	TGTGCCAGCAGCGGTACTAGCGGGATCGGGGAGCTGTTTTTT
TRBV7-9	NA	TRBJ1-1	NA	CASSLRGNRVMGTEAFF	TGTGCCAGCAGCTTAAGGGGGAACAGGGTAATGGGCACTGAAGCTTTCTTT
TRBV6-5	TRBD2	TRBJ2-2	NA	CASSWGLAGAGELFF	TGTGCCAGCAGTTGGGGACTAGCGGGAGCCGGGGAGCTGTTTTTT
TRBV5-8	NA	TRBJ2-5	NA	CASSGTGEGETQYF	TGTGCCAGCAGTGGAACGGGAGAAGGGGAGACCCAGTACTTC
TRBV7-8	NA	TRBJ2-5	NA	CASSPGSVGGQETQYF	TGTGCCAGCAGCCCCGGGTCCGTCGGGGGACAAGAGACCCAGTACTTC
TRBV2	NA	TRBJ1-4	NA	CASSPPGGETNEKLFF	TGTGCCAGCAGCCCTCCTGGTGGGGAAACTAATGAAAAACTGTTTTTT
TRBV6-1	TRBD2	TRBJ2-1	few	CASSEDPSGSSEQFF	TGTGCCAGCAGTGAAGACCCTAGCGGGAGCAGTGAGCAGTTCTTC
TRBV4-3	NA	TRBJ2-1	once	CASSQVLGYNEQFF	TGCGCCAGCAGCCAAGTACTCGGATACAATGAGCAGTTCTTC
TRBV7-9	NA	TRBJ1-1	medium-sized	CASSLVEGVGTEAFF	TGTGCCAGCAGCTTAGTCGAGGGTGTGGGCACTGAAGCTTTCTTT